This T cell receptor (beta chain) was documented in a study of CD8 T cells in ankylosing spondylitis. Findings and limits, study-wide: A CD8+ phenotype characterized the disease-linked clones, which were relatively rare in peripheral blood. Researchers reportedly found disease-linked clones significantly enriched in matched ankylosing spondylitis synovial fluid. Ankylosing spondylitis blood appeared to carry a characteristic TCR beta motif of roughly eight highly homologous variants.

This clonotype has more than one count but fewer than ten. Its target is unknown. The TCR beta libraries were generated through quantitative 5'-RACE incorporating molecular barcodes. Each CDR3 protein is one row after TCRdb ran MiXCR on the 5' RACE reads. Among roughly 670,000 distinct CDR3 sequences listed, around 17% were seen once. This clonotype originated in a male donor with ankylosing spondylitis. The sequenced material came from blood, either unsorted or a sorted T cell fraction (not recorded which).

This CDR3 reads CATSRDSGRGTDTQYF. The CDR3 DNA sequence: TGTGCCACCAGCAGAGATAGCGGGAGAGGCACAGATACGCAGTATTTT. This chain uses TRBV15 with TRBJ2-3; 9 bases line up with TRBD2. CDR1 is LNHNV and CDR2 is YYDKDF in the germline V gene (reference sequence). The CDR3 is made up of 16 amino acids. V lost 0 bases, J lost 1 base, and 2 bases stayed unmatched. Drawing the rest from reference TRBV15 and TRBJ2-3, the complete variable domain is DAMVIQNPRYQVTQFGKPVTLSCSQTLNHNVMYWYQQKSSQAPKLLFHYYDKDFNNEADTPDNFQSRRPNTSFCFLDIRSPGLGDTAMYLCATSRDSGRGTDTQYFGPGTRLTVL.